This T cell receptor beta chain was sequenced during a study of T cells expressing NK-cell markers. TCRdb reprocessed the 5' RACE reads, with one entry per CDR3 protein and no DNA. This sample contains 150,000 to 180,000 distinct CDR3 sequences. The length of the CDR3 is 14 residues. Per the germline V gene, CDR1 is LNHDA and CDR2 is SQIVND (reference sequence). This receptor was identified in a woman aged 45 to 65 in good health. What was sequenced was blood T cells: a sorted CD56 or NKG2C T cell subset, CD4+ or CD8+ T cells, or bulk PBMC T cells (not recorded which). The rearrangement joins TRBV19 to TRBJ1-1; TCRdb selects TRBD1, and the lack of DNA leaves this call unchecked. This CDR3 reads CASSGGQMNTEAFF.